This T cell receptor beta chain originates from a study of blood T cell repertoires in COVID-19. About the study: From the United States, Italy and Spain came samples of acute and convalescent COVID-19.

Clones were sequenced by immunoSEQ multiplex PCR, and TCRdb holds only the in-frame ones, with some missing. The profile shows about 150,000 clones, 80% to 85% of them singletons. From germline, CDR1 is KGHSH and CDR2 LQKENI. V lost 0 bases and J lost 5, with 5 bases in between. The CDR3 length is 12 residues. Those who participated ranged in age from roughly 18 to 89 years and resided in 20 to 30 US areas. The material sequenced was PBMCs or T cells enriched from blood (not recorded which). The chain employs TRBV18 and TRBJ2-7; D gene unclear. The TCR comes from a woman in her fifties or sixties who had been exposed to COVID-19. CDR3 sequence (DNA): TGTGCCAGCTCACCACCTAGTAACGAGCAGTACTTC. It encodes CASSPPSNEQYF.